This T cell receptor beta chain was recovered during a study of graft-versus-host responses after intestinal transplantation. The overall study: All recipients got anti-thymocyte globulin induction, then tacrolimus and steroids for 2 to 4 years.

Concerning this clone itself: Its antigen is unidentified.

The table came from immunoSEQ multiplex PCR; TCRdb's copy has only in-frame clones and leaves some out. This sample carries tens of thousands of clones, roughly 93% of them seen once, and the ten largest clones take more than 0.3%. The specimen comprised unstimulated CD4+ T cells sorted from spleen or lymph node cells, sampled before transplant. The receptor's source is a human donor who was the organ donor for an intestinal transplant.

The CDR3 region is CASSPKLAGGTDTQYF. The CDR3 DNA reads as TGTGCCAGCTCACCAAAGCTAGCGGGAGGCACAGATACGCAGTATTTT. V usage is TRBV18 and J usage is TRBJ2-3; TRBD2 matches at 10 bases. Germline lookup yields CDR1 KGHSH and CDR2 LQKENI. CDR3 length equals 16 residues. V lost 2 bases, J lost 1 base, and 3 bases stayed unmatched.